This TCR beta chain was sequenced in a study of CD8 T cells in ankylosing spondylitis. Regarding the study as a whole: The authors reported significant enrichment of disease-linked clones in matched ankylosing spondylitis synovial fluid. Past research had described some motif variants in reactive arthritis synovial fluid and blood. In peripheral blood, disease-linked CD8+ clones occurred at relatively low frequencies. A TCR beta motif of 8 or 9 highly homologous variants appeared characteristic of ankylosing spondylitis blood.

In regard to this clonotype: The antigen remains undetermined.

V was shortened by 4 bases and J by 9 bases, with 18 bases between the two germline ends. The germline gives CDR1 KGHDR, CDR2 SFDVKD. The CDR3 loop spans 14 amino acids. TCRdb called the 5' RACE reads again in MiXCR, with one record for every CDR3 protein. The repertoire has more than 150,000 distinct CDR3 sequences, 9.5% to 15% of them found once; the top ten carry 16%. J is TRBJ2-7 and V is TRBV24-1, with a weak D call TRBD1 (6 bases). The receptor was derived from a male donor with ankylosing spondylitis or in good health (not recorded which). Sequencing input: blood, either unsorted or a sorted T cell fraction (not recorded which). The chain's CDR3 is CATSDPDRFHGQYF. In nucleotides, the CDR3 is TGTGCCACCAGTGACCCCGACAGGTTCCACGGGCAGTACTTC.